This TCR beta chain was observed in a study of memory CD4+ T cells and cytomegalovirus serostatus. Single viable CD3+CD4+CD8-CD45RO+ cells were sorted as the memory CD4+ T cells. The CDR3 is 14 amino acids. The germline V gene encodes CDR1 LNHDA and CDR2 SQIVND (reference sequence). The V segment lost 5 bases and the J segment 7 bases; nucleotides outside the gene matches: 9. Sequencing used immunoSEQ multiplex PCR; TCRdb keeps in-frame clones, though not all of them. The top ten hold about 1% of the sample, which has about 60,000 clones, about 74% seen once. The sequenced sample was memory CD4+ T cells from blood. The J gene is TRBJ2-7, the V gene TRBV19; TRBD2 aligns across 9 bases. The sequence was collected from an adult in good health and CMV-seronegative. The CDR3 coding sequence is TGTGCCAGTAGTCCCCTGGTCCTAGCGGGAGAGCAGTACTTC. The encoded protein is CASSPLVLAGEQYF.